A single sample is the source of the 30 T cell receptor beta chains below, sequenced in a study of T cells in Graves' hyperthyroidism and ophthalmopathy. RNA transcripts were the template for amplifying TCR beta CDR3 regions. The TCR CDR3 first-round RT-PCR relied on the HTBI primer set. TCRdb recomputed calls from the multiplex PCR reads with MiXCR, one row per CDR3 protein. The repertoire holds about 400,000 distinct CDR3 sequences, around 16% seen once, with roughly 8% in the top ten. Input material: blood. Receptors originate from a young woman with Graves' hyperthyroidism.

This clonotype was counted at least ten times. V usage is TRBV5-1 and J usage is TRBJ1-4; D uncertain. Trimming removed 4 bases from V and 8 bases from J, with 12 bases in between. The germline V gene has CDR1 SGHRS and CDR2 YFSETQ. The CDR3 is 13 residues long. The CDR3 region is CASSRKGEEKLFF. Here the CDR3 DNA reads TGCGCCAGCAGCAGGAAAGGCGAGGAAAAACTGTTTTTT.

In its sample, this clonotype was seen many times. The chain combines TRBV28 with TRBJ1-4; no firm D call. The germline V gene has CDR1 MDHEN and CDR2 SYDVKM. The CDR3 has 11 residues. The V end lost 6 bases, the J end lost 8 bases, and 7 bases lay between the germline ends. For the CDR3, the DNA is TGTGCCAGCAGGGATCGGGAAAAACTGTTTTTT. Protein sequence: CASRDREKLFF.

This clonotype was observed many times. V gene TRBV27 combines with J gene TRBJ1-3; D is ambiguous. Trimming stripped 3 bases from V and 0 bases from J, with 9 bases between. The V gene's germline CDR1 is MNHEY and CDR2 SMNVEV (reference sequence). This CDR3 has 15 amino acids. CDR3 sequence (DNA): TGTGCCAGCAGTTTTCGGCAGCCCTCTGGAAACACCATATATTTT. Translating gives CASSFRQPSGNTIYF.

This clonotype came up a few times. The rearrangement uses TRBV7-3 and TRBJ2-3; D could derive from TRBD1 or TRBD2 (5 bases each). CDR1 is SGHTA, CDR2 FQGTGA, per germline. The CDR3 contains 13 residues. Trimming cost V 6 bases and J 7 bases, with 14 bases left between them. The CDR3 region is CASRGAGTNTQYF. The CDR3 nucleotides are TGTGCCAGCAGGGGAGCAGGGACCAATACGCAGTATTTT.

In its sample, this clonotype was seen many times. The chain joins TRBV20-1 to TRBJ1-2; D is unresolved. Trimming cost V 3 bases and J 1 base, with 6 bases left between them. The CDR3 consists of 12 residues. Germline V CDR1 and CDR2: DFQATT, SNEGSKA (reference sequence). The CDR3 loop reads CSASSNNYGYTF. The CDR3 nucleotides read TGCAGTGCTAGTAGCAATAACTATGGCTACACCTTC.

On this clonotype itself: This may come from a read error, since a much larger clone is one base off. This sequence joins TRBV6-1 and TRBJ2-5; 7 positions agree with TRBD1. The CDR3 extends over 16 amino acids. In germline, CDR1 is MNHNS, CDR2 SASEGT. Trimming took 6 bases from V and 1 from J; bases not matched to a gene: 11. CDR3 coding DNA: TGTGCCAGCAGCCAAGGGGGCGGCGACTGCCAAGAGACCCAGTACTTC. The encoded protein is CASSQGGGDCQETQYF.

This clonotype was detected ten times or more. The chain combines TRBV6-1 with TRBJ1-5; 11 bases are shared with TRBD1. V dropped 1 base and J dropped 7; count of bases not matched to a gene: 6. CDR1 MNHNS and CDR2 SASEGT come from the germline V gene. This CDR3 has 16 residues. CDR3 region: CASSEVGGQGDQPQHF. In DNA, the CDR3 is TGTGCCAGCAGTGAAGTAGGGGGACAGGGGGACCAGCCCCAGCATTTT.

This clonotype has ten or more counts. The chain has TRBV4-1 and TRBJ1-4; perhaps TRBD1 as D (5 bases). Trimming shortened V by 5 bases and J by 5 bases, and 12 bases separated the two germline ends. Germline V CDR1 and CDR2: MGHRA, YSYEKL. The CDR3 contains 14 residues. CDR3 coding DNA: TGCGCCAGCAGCATGGGACCGACCAATGAAAAACTGTTTTTT. Encoded protein: CASSMGPTNEKLFF.

This clonotype appeared many times. The chain recombines TRBV14 with TRBJ2-5, with D perhaps given as TRBD1 or TRBD2 (6 bases each). CDR1 and CDR2 from the germline V gene are SGHDN and FVKESK. V shed 1 base and J shed 1 base, with 16 bases lying between them. CDR3 length equals 17 residues. CDR3 protein: CASSQVQPGAFQETQYF. The CDR3 nucleotides read TGTGCCAGCAGCCAAGTTCAGCCGGGGGCTTTCCAAGAGACCCAGTACTTC.

A few counts support this clonotype. V and J are TRBV28 and TRBJ2-5, with D possibly TRBD1 on 6 matching bases. CDR1 is MDHEN, CDR2 SYDVKM, per germline. V lost 5 bases to trimming and J lost 4 bases, with 14 bases between them. CDR3 length: 14 amino acids. This CDR3 is CASSRNRVGETQYF. Here the CDR3 DNA reads TGTGCCAGCAGTCGTAACAGGGTTGGAGAGACCCAGTACTTC.

This clonotype was counted many times. The V and J genes are TRBV7-9 and TRBJ2-3; 13 positions agree with TRBD2. Per germline, CDR1 SEHNR and CDR2 FQNEAQ (reference sequence). This CDR3 comprises 18 residues. Trimming at V came to 8 bases and at J to 1 base, leaving 12 bases not matched to a gene. CDR3 nucleotide sequence: TGTGCCAGCTCCCGTGAACTAGCGGGGGGGCCGGGCACAGATACGCAGTATTTT. This codes for CASSRELAGGPGTDTQYF.

The table lists this clonotype with many counts. The chain has TRBV19 and TRBJ2-1, with D unclear. The germline V gene encodes CDR1 LNHDA and CDR2 SQIVND (reference sequence). The length of the CDR3 is 13 residues. Trimming left V 4 bases short and J 5 bases short, with 9 bases between. CDR3 sequence (DNA): TGTGCCAGTAGTACTCTAGAAAACAATGAGCAGTTCTTC. This encodes CASSTLENNEQFF.

This clonotype was detected many times. The V gene is TRBV6-1, the J gene TRBJ1-5; 7 bases match TRBD1. This CDR3 is built from 13 residues. From germline, CDR1 is MNHNS and CDR2 SASEGT. Germline trimming cut 2 bases from V and 5 bases from J; bases unmatched to any gene: 0. In DNA, the CDR3 is TGTGCCAGCAGTGAACAGGGGGATCAGCCCCAGCATTTT. Protein: CASSEQGDQPQHF.

This clonotype was counted only a few times. The CDR3: CASSVAPGRGEKLFF. The CDR3 DNA is TGTGCCAGCAGCGTAGCTCCGGGGAGGGGTGAAAAACTGTTTTTT. The V call is TRBV9, the J call TRBJ1-4, with TRBD1 as a possible D gene (5 bases). The CDR3 has 15 residues. V lost 0 bases to trimming and J lost 7 bases, with 13 bases between them. CDR1 is SGDLS, CDR2 YYNGEE, per germline.

The table lists this clonotype with many counts. The rearrangement uses TRBV7-9 and TRBJ2-5; 9 nucleotides align to TRBD2. V shed 1 base, J shed 4 bases, and the junction held 4 bases outside the gene matches. Per germline, CDR1 SEHNR and CDR2 FQNEAQ (reference sequence). The CDR3 contains 15 residues. In DNA form, the CDR3 reads TGTGCCAGCAGCTTAGGCGGGGGGGCCATAGAGACCCAGTACTTC. This codes for CASSLGGGAIETQYF.

This clonotype was seen at least ten times. The genes are TRBV5-5 and TRBJ1-2, with 7 bases aligning to TRBD1. The germline V gene has CDR1 SGHKS and CDR2 YYEKEE (reference sequence). The CDR3 has 16 residues. V lost 7 bases to trimming and J lost 4 bases; unmatched junction nucleotides: 16. For the CDR3, the DNA is TGTGCCAGCGCCAGATCAGGGGGGGATTTTGGCTATGGCTACACCTTC. Protein product: CASARSGGDFGYGYTF.

This clonotype was observed a handful of times. The chain couples TRBV10-1 to TRBJ2-1; TRBD2 agrees at 7 bases. The CDR3 contains 16 residues. Trimming at V came to 3 bases and at J to 0 bases, leaving 5 bases not matched to a gene. Germline loops: CDR1 WNHNN, CDR2 SYGVQD (reference sequence). CDR3 in DNA: TGCGCCAGCAGTGAAAGTCCGGGGGGCTCCTACAATGAGCAGTTCTTC. This translates into CASSESPGGSYNEQFF.

This clonotype was observed at least ten times. The rearrangement links TRBV12-3 or TRBV12-4 to TRBJ1-2; D is possibly TRBD1 (5 bases). Trimming left V 10 bases short and J 1 base short, with 19 bases between. This CDR3 spans 15 amino acids. CDR3 sequence reads: CATREGPSFNYGYTF. The CDR3 nucleotides are TGTGCCACGCGGGAGGGGCCTTCCTTTAACTATGGCTACACCTTC.

The sample holds many counts of this clonotype. V is TRBV28 and J is TRBJ1-2, with TRBD1 matching 10 bases. With 2 bases clipped from V and 6 bases from J, the junction kept 3 bases outside the gene matches. The CDR3 loop spans 14 amino acids. Germline V CDR1 and CDR2: MDHEN, SYDVKM. CDR3 loop: CASSLGDRGHGYTF. The CDR3 coding sequence is TGTGCCAGCAGTTTAGGGGACAGGGGTCATGGCTACACCTTC.

This sequence joins TRBV9 and TRBJ2-7; TRBD2 aligns across 7 bases. Losses at the gene ends were 0 bases for V and 6 bases for J; bases not matched to a gene: 9. The CDR3 has 15 residues. The V gene's germline CDR1 is SGDLS and CDR2 YYNGEE. The CDR3 spells CASSVDQRGYGEQYF. CDR3 bases: TGTGCCAGCAGCGTAGACCAGCGGGGTTATGGCGAGCAGTACTTC.

This clonotype was found many times. The genes are TRBV11-2 and TRBJ2-7, with 8 bases identical to TRBD2. Unmatched junction bases numbered 12, after V lost 6 bases and J lost 2 bases. This CDR3 region has 16 residues. Per germline, CDR1 SGHAT and CDR2 FQNNGV. The CDR3 region is CASRTTKGAGAYEQYF. CDR3 nucleotides: TGTGCCAGCAGGACCACCAAGGGAGCGGGGGCCTACGAGCAGTACTTC.

This clonotype was found many times. This chain joins TRBV20-1 and TRBJ2-5; no clear D gene. Between the trimmed V and J ends, which lost 1 base and 1 base, there was a span of 7 bases. In germline, CDR1 is DFQATT, CDR2 SNEGSKA (reference sequence). The CDR3 extends over 13 amino acids. CDR3 DNA: TGCAGTGCTAGAGCCGCCTTCCAAGAGACCCAGTACTTC. It specifies CSARAAFQETQYF.

This clonotype was detected ten times or more. The rearrangement joins TRBV28 to TRBJ2-7, with D perhaps matching TRBD2 (6 bases). The germline gives CDR1 MDHEN, CDR2 SYDVKM. V was pared by 2 bases and J by 1 base, with 18 bases between. The CDR3 has 17 amino acids. CDR3 nucleotide sequence: TGTGCCAGCAGTTTAAATCCCGGGGGAAAGGGTTCCTACGAGCAGTACTTC. Its translation: CASSLNPGGKGSYEQYF.

The chain combines TRBV6-1 with TRBJ2-7; D gene ambiguous. The CDR3 consists of 13 residues. Germline CDR1 is MNHNS and CDR2 is SASEGT. V dropped 6 bases and J dropped 7 bases, with 16 bases sitting between them. The CDR3 is CASSLGRFTEQYF. The DNA of the CDR3 is TGTGCCAGCAGCCTCGGGCGCTTCACGGAGCAGTACTTC.

The rearrangement joins TRBV28 to TRBJ1-2; TRBD1 might be the D (6 bases). Per germline, CDR1 MDHEN and CDR2 SYDVKM. The CDR3 has 12 amino acids. Trimming cost V 11 bases and J 3 bases, with 13 bases left between them. CDR3 in DNA: TGTGCCGCAACGGGGGGGCACTATGGCTACACCTTC. The encoded protein is CAATGGHYGYTF.

This clonotype was found a few times. The J gene is TRBJ2-1, the V gene TRBV14; unclear D gene. Germline CDR1 SGHDN, CDR2 FVKESK. V was pared by 1 base and J by 7 bases, with 11 bases between. This CDR3 has 14 amino acids. CDR3 sequence: CASSQVPRSNEQFF. The CDR3 nucleotides read TGTGCCAGCAGCCAAGTTCCTAGATCAAATGAGCAGTTCTTC. The full variable domain, completed using reference TRBV14 and TRBJ2-1, is EAGVTQFPSHSVIEKGQTVTLRCDPISGHDNLYWYRRVMGKEIKFLLHFVKESKQDESGMPNNRFLAERTGGTYSTLKVQPAELEDSGVYFCASSQVPRSNEQFFGPGTRLTVL.

This clonotype came up many times. The chain has TRBV10-2 and TRBJ1-2, with 7 bases lining up with TRBD1. CDR3 length: 13 residues. Germline CDR1 and CDR2: WSHSY and SAAADI. J was trimmed by 6 bases and V by 4 bases; bases with no gene match: 5. The CDR3 is CASSGGGADGYTF. The CDR3 DNA reads TGCGCCAGCAGTGGAGGGGGCGCGGATGGCTACACCTTC.

The chain has TRBV9 and TRBJ2-1, with D possibly being TRBD1 (6 bases). V was clipped by 3 bases and J by 5 bases, with 12 bases between them. Looked up from germline, CDR1 is SGDLS and CDR2 is YYNGEE. The CDR3 is 14 residues long. CDR3 region: CASSGGDTHNEQFF. In DNA, the CDR3 is TGTGCCAGCAGCGGTGGGGACACCCACAATGAGCAGTTCTTC. Full variable domain (remainder filled in from reference TRBV9 and TRBJ2-1): DSGVTQTPKHLITATGQRVTLRCSPRSGDLSVYWYQQSLDQGLQFLIQYYNGEERAKGNILERFSAQQFPDLHSELNLSSLELGDSALYFCASSGGDTHNEQFFGPGTRLTVL.

This clonotype appeared many times. CDR3 region: CSAPIGGTDTQYF. For the CDR3, the DNA is TGCAGTGCTCCAATAGGCGGCACAGATACGCAGTATTTT. V and J are TRBV20-1 and TRBJ2-3; no reliable D call. The CDR3 totals 13 residues. In germline, CDR1 is DFQATT, CDR2 SNEGSKA (reference sequence). Trimming took 5 bases from V and 1 from J, leaving 10 bases between them.

The sample holds many counts of this clonotype. This chain links TRBV5-5 with TRBJ2-3; D may be TRBD1 or TRBD2 (5 bases each). V was shortened by 6 bases and J by 2 bases, with 22 bases between the two germline ends. Germline CDR1 SGHKS, CDR2 YYEKEE (reference sequence). The CDR3 contains 17 residues. The CDR3 DNA sequence: TGTGCCAGCACCTACTCCGGGACGGCCTCCTACACAGATACGCAGTATTTT. As protein: CASTYSGTASYTDTQYF. The full variable domain, its missing parts supplied by reference TRBV5-5 and TRBJ2-3, is DAGVTQSPTHLIKTRGQQVTLRCSPISGHKSVSWYQQVLGQGPQFIFQYYEKEERGRGNFPDRFSARQFPNYSSELNVNALLLGDSALYLCASTYSGTASYTDTQYFGPGTRLTVL.